This TCR beta chain is from a study of early T cells in non-severe SARS-CoV-2 infection (dated by TCRdb to the early 2020s). Background on the whole study: Because TCR sequencing relied on bulk RNA taken from unsorted whole blood, pairing of alpha and beta chains was not possible. General conclusions and limits of the study: Matching against VDJdb was skewed toward anti-spike CD8 responses, likely underestimated virus-specific expansions, and missed private and CD4 specificities.

Of note for this clonotype: What this receptor recognizes is not known. It has no much larger one-base neighbor in the sample; base qualities were not kept.

The CDR3 sequence holds 14 residues, the cysteine and phenylalanine included. Only the CDR3 region is kept as DNA, spanning 42 bases read in frame from base 1. V is cut back by 4 bases and J by 2 bases, with 5 bases in the junction unmatched. CDR1 and CDR2 are read off the germline V gene as SGHAT and FQNNGV. Libraries were prepared through 5' RACE. The listed sequencing device is NextSeq 500. The TCR library protocol attached unique molecular identifiers to individual cDNA molecules to correct for sequencing error and PCR bias. Both TCR alpha and beta chains were sequenced, and tight co-correlation was observed between alpha and beta sequence abundances in each sample. Per the original workflow: Decombinator V4 was used to perform V gene, J gene and CDR3 annotation of TCR sequences. TCRs were defined as expanded if a significant change between any two time points was detected under a Poisson model with p below 0.0001. TCR abundances were normalised to the total number of TCRs sequenced per sample and were expressed as counts per million. MAIT TCRs were defined by TRAV1-2 paired with TRAJ12, TRAJ20 or TRAJ33, and iNKT TCRs by TRAV10 paired with TRAJ18. VDJdb, accessed on 1 November 2021, was searched for TCRs annotated for CMV, EBV and SARS-CoV-2, and TCRs annotated for more than one antigen were excluded. TCRdb passed the public sequencing reads through fastp at Q25 and MiXCR, retaining productive beta sequences. Each entry merges the rows of one CDR3 protein and shows their most common DNA and genes. The authors' filters were not applied to this entry. The sample has tens of thousands of distinct CDR3 sequences on record, roughly 6% of them singletons. The top ten clonotypes cover more than 4.5% of the sample.

This was a case-control study nested in a cohort of healthcare workers in London, UK, who had nasopharyngeal swab PCR tests and blood samples taken every week. Between 23 and 31 March 2020, the week of the UK lockdown, healthcare workers were enrolled and then followed up weekly for as long as 16 weeks. This TCR was sampled from an adult who was a healthcare worker with PCR-confirmed SARS-CoV-2 infection or an uninfected control (not recorded which). The rearrangement joined TRBV11-2 to TRBJ2-7, with TRBD2 identical over 7 junction bases. The sample was whole blood. The nucleotide sequence is given as TGTGCCAGCAGCTCGATAGCGGGTCCCTACGAGCAGTACTTC. Translated, it gives CASSSIAGPYEQYF.